The text below deals with one T cell receptor beta chain. Its antigen is undetermined. The V gene lost 6 bases and the J gene lost 3 bases, with 6 bases spanning the gap. The germline V gene has CDR1 MDHEN and CDR2 SYDVKM. This CDR3 comprises 11 residues. The data originate from a study of cytomegalovirus exposure and HLA in healthy donors. Findings of the study overall: Relative to equally common others, HLA-associated TCR beta chains showed greater clonal expansion in a later analysis. Sequencing likely caused a cluster of highly shared sequence variants. It was reported that the classifier diagnosed cytomegalovirus status with high specificity and sensitivity in both the original and validation cohorts.

The PCR made use of 60 Vbeta and 13 Jbeta primers. This table comes from immunoSEQ multiplex PCR, and its TCRdb copy is limited to in-frame clones, with some not included. This sample has 250,000 to 350,000 clones, with around 80% found just once. The sequenced sample was PBMCs. The sequence was collected from a girl aged 2-10 years in good health and CMV-seronegative. The rearrangement links TRBV28 to TRBJ2-7; possibly TRBD2 for D (6 bases). This CDR3 is CASSGGYEQYF. CDR3 nucleotide sequence: TGTGCCAGCAGCGGGGGCTACGAGCAGTACTTC. Combining the CDR3 with reference TRBV28 and TRBJ2-7 gives the whole variable domain DVKVTQSSRYLVKRTGEKVFLECVQDMDHENMFWYRQDPGLGLRLIYFSYDVKMKEKGDIPEGYSVSREKKERFSLILESASTNQTSMYLCASSGGYEQYFGPGTRLTVT.